The clone carrying this TCR beta chain was seen only once. This sample also contains other DNA sequences that code for the same CDR3. This CDR3 has 12 residues. CDR1 and CDR2 (germline): LGHDT, YNNKEL (reference sequence). The V end lost 1 base, the J end lost 6 bases, and 4 bases lay between the germline ends. This specimen belongs to a study of blood T cell repertoires in COVID-19. TCRdb's table, derived via immunoSEQ multiplex PCR, lists solely in-frame clones and lacks some. The table lists a few hundred thousand clones, 84% of them singletons, with around 3.5% in the top ten. The V call is TRBV3-1 (or the pseudogene TRBV3-2), the J call TRBJ1-5; D remains unclear. This sequence was found in a man in his fifties or sixties who had recovered from COVID-19. Sequenced material: PBMCs or T cells enriched from blood (not recorded which). The CDR3 DNA follows: TGTGCCAGCAGCCAAGGAGGTCAGCCCCAGCATTTT. Protein product: CASSQGGQPQHF.